This section outlines one T cell receptor (beta chain) sequence together with its context. What it binds is not known. This specimen comes from a study of yellow fever vaccine responses in identical twins. Germline CDR1 reads SGHAT; CDR2 reads FQDESV (reference sequence). CDR3 size: 16 residues. Trimming took 5 bases from V and 1 from J, leaving 14 bases between them. Whole-study results and caveats: After vaccination, twins' T cell response reportedly seemed partly convergent, partly personalized.

TCRdb used MiXCR to reprocess the RT-PCR reads, holding one entry per CDR3 protein. The table lists around 20,000 distinct CDR3 sequences, 65% to 75% of them singletons. J is TRBJ2-2 and V is TRBV11-1, with D possibly called TRBD1 or TRBD2 (5 bases each). This clonotype originated in a woman younger than 30 who received the yellow fever vaccine. This specimen consisted of T cells from blood (PBMCs), unsorted or a sorted subset (not recorded which), obtained before or after yellow fever vaccination (not recorded which). The CDR3 region is CASSRPGTQNTGELFF. CDR3 in DNA: TGTGCCAGCAGCCGACCAGGGACCCAGAACACCGGGGAGCTGTTTTTT.